This T cell receptor (beta chain) was sequenced during a study of blood T cell repertoires in COVID-19. At the level of the study: Sites in the United States, Italy and Spain provided acute and convalescent COVID-19 samples.

Original processing notes: It was from reference gene primer amplification that nucleated cell counts were estimated. TCRdb's copy holds only in-frame clones and misses some; the assay was immunoSEQ multiplex PCR. D and trimming were read from the DNA, whereas the V and J calls and clone size are those reported in that table. The profile shows 150,000 to 200,000 clones, about 88% of them singletons. The CDR3 runs to 14 residues. Germline V gene lookup returns CDR1 SGDLS and CDR2 YYNGEE. The V gene lost 0 bases and the J gene lost 5 bases, with 11 bases spanning the gap. Sequencing was done on a sample of peripheral blood. This clonotype originated in an older man with active or convalescent COVID-19. The chain uses TRBV9 and TRBJ2-5, with D possibly being TRBD2 (5 bases). CDR3 protein: CASSVGVRGETQYF. The CDR3 nucleotides read TGTGCCAGCAGCGTAGGGGTCCGAGGGGAGACCCAGTACTTC.